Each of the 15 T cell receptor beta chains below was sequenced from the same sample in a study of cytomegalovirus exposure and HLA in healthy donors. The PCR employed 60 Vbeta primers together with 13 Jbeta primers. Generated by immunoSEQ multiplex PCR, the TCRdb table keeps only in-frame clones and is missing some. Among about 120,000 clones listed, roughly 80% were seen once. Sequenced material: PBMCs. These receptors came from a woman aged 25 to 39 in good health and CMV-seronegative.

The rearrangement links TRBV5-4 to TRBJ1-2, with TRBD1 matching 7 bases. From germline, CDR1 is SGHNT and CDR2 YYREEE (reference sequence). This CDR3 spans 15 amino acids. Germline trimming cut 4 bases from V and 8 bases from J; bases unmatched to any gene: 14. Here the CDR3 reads CASSRTATGLLGYTF. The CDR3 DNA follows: TGTGCCAGCAGCCGGACCGCGACAGGGTTGTTAGGCTACACCTTC.

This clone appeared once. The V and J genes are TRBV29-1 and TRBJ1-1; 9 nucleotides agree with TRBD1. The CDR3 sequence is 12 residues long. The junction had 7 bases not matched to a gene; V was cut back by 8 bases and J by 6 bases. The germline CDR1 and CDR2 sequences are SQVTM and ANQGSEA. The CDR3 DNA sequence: TGCAGCTCCGGGACAGGGCTGGCTGAAGCTTTCTTT. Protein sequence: CSSGTGLAEAFF.

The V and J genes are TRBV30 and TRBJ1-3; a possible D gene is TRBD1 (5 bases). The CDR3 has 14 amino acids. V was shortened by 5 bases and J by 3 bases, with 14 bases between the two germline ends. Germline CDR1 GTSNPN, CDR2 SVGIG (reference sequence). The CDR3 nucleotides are TGTGCCTGGGGCCCGGGGGGACTTGGAAACACCATATATTTT. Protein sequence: CAWGPGGLGNTIYF.

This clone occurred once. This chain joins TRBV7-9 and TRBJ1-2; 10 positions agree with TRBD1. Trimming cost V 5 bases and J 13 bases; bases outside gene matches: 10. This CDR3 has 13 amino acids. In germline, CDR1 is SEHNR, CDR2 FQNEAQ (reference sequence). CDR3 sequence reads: CASSPGTGAAGTF. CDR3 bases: TGTGCCAGCAGCCCCGGGACAGGGGCCGCCGGCACCTTC.

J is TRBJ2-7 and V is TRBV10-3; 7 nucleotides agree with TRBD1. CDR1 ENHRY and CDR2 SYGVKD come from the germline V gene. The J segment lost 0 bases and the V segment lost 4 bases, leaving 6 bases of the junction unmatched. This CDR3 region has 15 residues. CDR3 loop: CAISARDSYSYEQYF. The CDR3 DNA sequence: TGTGCCATCAGTGCAAGGGACAGCTACTCCTACGAGCAGTACTTC.

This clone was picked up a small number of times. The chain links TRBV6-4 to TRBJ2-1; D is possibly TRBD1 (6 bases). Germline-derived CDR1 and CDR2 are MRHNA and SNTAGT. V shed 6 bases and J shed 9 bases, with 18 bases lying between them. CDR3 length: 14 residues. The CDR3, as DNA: TGTGCCAGCAGCATGACACGAGGGGGTGGTGAGCAGTTCTTC. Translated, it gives CASSMTRGGGEQFF.

Here the CDR3 DNA reads TGCGCCAGCAGCAACCGGGACAACAACCAAGAGACCCAGTACTTC. Its translation is CASSNRDNNQETQYF. The chain employs TRBV5-1 and TRBJ2-5; a possible D gene is TRBD1 (6 bases). From germline, CDR1 is SGHRS and CDR2 YFSETQ. The CDR3 is 15 amino acids. V was shortened by 4 bases and J by 0 bases, with 13 bases between the two germline ends.

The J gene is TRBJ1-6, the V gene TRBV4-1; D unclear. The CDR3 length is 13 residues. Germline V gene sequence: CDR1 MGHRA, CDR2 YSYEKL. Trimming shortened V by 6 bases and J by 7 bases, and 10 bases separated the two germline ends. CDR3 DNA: TGCGCCAGCAGTACCGCAGGCAATTCACCCCTCCACTTT. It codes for CASSTAGNSPLHF.

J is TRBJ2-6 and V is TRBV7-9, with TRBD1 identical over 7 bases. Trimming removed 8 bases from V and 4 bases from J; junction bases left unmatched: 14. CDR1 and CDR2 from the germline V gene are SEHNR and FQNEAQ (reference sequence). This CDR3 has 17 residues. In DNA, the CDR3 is TGTGCCAGCGGCGCGCTTCTAGGGGGCTCAGGGGCCAACGTCCTGACTTTC. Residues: CASGALLGGSGANVLTF.

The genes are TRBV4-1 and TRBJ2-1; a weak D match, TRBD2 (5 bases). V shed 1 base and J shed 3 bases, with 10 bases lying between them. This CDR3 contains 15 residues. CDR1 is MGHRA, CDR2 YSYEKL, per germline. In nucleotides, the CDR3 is TGCGCCAGCAGCCAAGTCACTAGTTTCTACAATGAGCAGTTCTTC. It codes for CASSQVTSFYNEQFF.

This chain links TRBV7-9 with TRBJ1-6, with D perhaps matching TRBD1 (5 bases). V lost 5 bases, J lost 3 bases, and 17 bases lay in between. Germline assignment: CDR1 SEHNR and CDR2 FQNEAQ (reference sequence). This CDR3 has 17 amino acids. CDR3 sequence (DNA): TGTGCCAGCAGCCCCGACAGTCCAACCATCTATAATTCACCCCTCCACTTT. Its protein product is CASSPDSPTIYNSPLHF.

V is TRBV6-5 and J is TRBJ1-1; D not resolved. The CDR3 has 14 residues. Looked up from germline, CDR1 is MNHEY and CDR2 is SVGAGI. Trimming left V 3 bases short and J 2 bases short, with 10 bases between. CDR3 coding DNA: TGTGCCAGCAGTTATTTAGCGAAAAACACTGAAGCTTTCTTT. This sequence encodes CASSYLAKNTEAFF.

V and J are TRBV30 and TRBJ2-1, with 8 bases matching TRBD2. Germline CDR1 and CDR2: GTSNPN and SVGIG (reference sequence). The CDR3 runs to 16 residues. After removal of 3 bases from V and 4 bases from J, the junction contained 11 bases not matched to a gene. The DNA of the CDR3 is TGTGCCTGGAGCCCAGAACTAGCGGCTGTTTACAATGAGCAGTTCTTC. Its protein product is CAWSPELAAVYNEQFF.

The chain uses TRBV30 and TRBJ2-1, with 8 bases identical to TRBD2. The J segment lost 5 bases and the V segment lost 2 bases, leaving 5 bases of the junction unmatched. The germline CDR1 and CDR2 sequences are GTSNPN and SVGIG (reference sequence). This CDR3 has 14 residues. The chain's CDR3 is CAWSLGLADNEQFF. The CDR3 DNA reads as TGTGCCTGGAGTTTAGGACTAGCAGACAATGAGCAGTTCTTC.

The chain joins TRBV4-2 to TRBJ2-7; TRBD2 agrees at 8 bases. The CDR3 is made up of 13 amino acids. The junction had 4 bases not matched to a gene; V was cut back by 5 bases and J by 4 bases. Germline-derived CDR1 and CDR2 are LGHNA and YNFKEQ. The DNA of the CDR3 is TGTGCCAGCAGCGTCGAGCGGGAGTACGAGCAGTACTTC. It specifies CASSVEREYEQYF.